These 22 T cell receptor beta chains were all obtained from the same sample, sequenced in a study of neoadjuvant anti-PD-1 for oral cavity cancer. TCRdb's copy holds only in-frame clones and misses some; the assay was immunoSEQ multiplex PCR. The table shows about 37,000 clones, with around two fifths occurring only once. Time point described: after neoadjuvant nivolumab, at surgical resection. This material consisted of tumor tissue, taken after nivolumab (anti-PD-1) treatment. The receptors shown here come from a person between 40 and 85 years old with oral cavity squamous cell carcinoma.

At least ten counts were recorded for this clone. The J gene is TRBJ2-1, the V gene TRBV27; no firm D call. Germline CDR1 and CDR2: MNHEY and SMNVEV (reference sequence). The CDR3 has 11 residues. V was trimmed by 6 bases and J by 4 bases, leaving 4 bases between them. CDR3 protein: CASREYNEQFF. CDR3 DNA: TGTGCCAGCAGGGAGTACAATGAGCAGTTCTTC.

V and J are TRBV29-1 and TRBJ2-2; 7 bases are shared with TRBD2. The ends lost 6 bases at V and 3 bases at J; junction bases unmatched: 7. Per the germline V gene, CDR1 is SQVTM and CDR2 is ANQGSEA. CDR3 length equals 14 residues. The CDR3 DNA reads TGCAGCGTCAGTGCGGGACTATACACCGGGGAGCTGTTTTTT. Translated, it gives CSVSAGLYTGELFF.

This clone has more than one count but fewer than ten. J is TRBJ2-1 and V is TRBV27; 8 nucleotides agree with TRBD1. The trim removed 3 bases at V and 8 bases at J, leaving 9 bases unmatched. The germline V gene encodes CDR1 MNHEY and CDR2 SMNVEV (reference sequence). CDR3 length: 15 residues. As DNA, the CDR3 is TGTGCCAGCAGTTTCGGCCAGGGGGCGCGGGATGAGCAGTTCTTC. Translated, it gives CASSFGQGARDEQFF.

This clone has at least ten counts. Other DNA sequences in the sample encode the same CDR3. The chain joins TRBV30 to TRBJ1-1; D is uncertain. The length of the CDR3 is 12 residues. The germline V and J ends were trimmed by 0 bases and 3 bases, with 5 bases remaining between them. In germline, CDR1 is GTSNPN, CDR2 SVGIG (reference sequence). The CDR3 nucleotides read TGTGCCTGGAGTGTCTGGGACACTGAAGCTTTCTTT. Translating it yields CAWSVWDTEAFF. Filled out from reference TRBV30 and TRBJ1-1, the complete variable domain reads SQTIHQWPATLVQPVGSPLSLECTVEGTSNPNLYWYRQAAGRGLQLLFYSVGIGQISSEVPQNLSASRPQDRQFILSSKKLLLSDSGFYLCAWSVWDTEAFFGQGTRLTVV.

The chain carries TRBV4-1 and TRBJ2-7, with D hard to call. Germline values: CDR1 MGHRA, CDR2 YSYEKL. The CDR3 length is 13 residues. V lost 0 bases and J lost 7, with 10 bases in between. The CDR3 region has the DNA TGCGCCAGCAGCCAAGATGAGCAGAGGGAGCAGTACTTC. Translating it yields CASSQDEQREQYF.

V is TRBV14 and J is TRBJ2-2; the D gene is possibly TRBD1 (6 bases). The CDR3 runs 16 residues. Germline values: CDR1 SGHDN, CDR2 FVKESK. V was pared by 2 bases and J by 4 bases, with 14 bases between. The CDR3 DNA reads as TGTGCCAGCAGCCAATGGTCAGGACAGAGCACCGGGGAGCTGTTTTTT. It encodes CASSQWSGQSTGELFF.

A few counts support this clone. The J gene is TRBJ2-1, the V gene TRBV9; D may be TRBD2 (7 bases). The germline V gene has CDR1 SGDLS and CDR2 YYNGEE. The CDR3 spans 14 residues. With 5 bases removed from V and 2 bases from J, the gap between germline ends came to 11 bases. The CDR3 DNA follows: TGTGCCAGCAGTTTAGGGGGGGCCTACAATGAGCAGTTCTTC. This sequence encodes CASSLGGAYNEQFF.

This sequence joins TRBV9 and TRBJ2-5; D is unresolved. Germline V gene sequence: CDR1 SGDLS, CDR2 YYNGEE. This CDR3 spans 14 amino acids. The germline V and J ends were trimmed by 3 bases and 1 base, with 10 bases remaining between them. The CDR3 DNA reads as TGTGCCAGCAGCGCCCCGGATACCCAAGAGACCCAGTACTTC. It is translated as CASSAPDTQETQYF.

The chain uses TRBV18 and TRBJ1-1; TRBD1 matches 8 bases. J was trimmed by 2 bases and V by 3 bases; bases with no gene match: 5. Germline loops: CDR1 KGHSH, CDR2 LQKENI. The CDR3 extends over 15 amino acids. The CDR3 DNA is TGTGCCAGCTCACCCGTCCAGGGGGCCAACACTGAAGCTTTCTTT. Its protein product is CASSPVQGANTEAFF. The full variable domain, its missing parts supplied by reference TRBV18 and TRBJ1-1, is NAGVMQNPRHLVRRRGQEARLRCSPMKGHSHVYWYRQLPEEGLKFMVYLQKENIIDESGMPKERFSAEFPKEGPSILRIQQVVRGDSAAYFCASSPVQGANTEAFFGQGTRLTVV.

V usage is TRBV5-1 and J usage is TRBJ2-1, with D perhaps matching TRBD1 or TRBD2 (6 bases each). This CDR3 comprises 13 residues. Trimming cost V 7 bases and J 5 bases, with 13 bases left between them. CDR1 is SGHRS, CDR2 YFSETQ, per germline. The CDR3 DNA reads TGCGCCAGCTCCGGGAGACAGGACAATGAGCAGTTCTTC. It encodes CASSGRQDNEQFF. The full variable domain, its missing parts supplied by reference TRBV5-1 and TRBJ2-1, is KAGVTQTPRYLIKTRGQQVTLSCSPISGHRSVSWYQQTPGQGLQFLFEYFSETQRNKGNFPGRFSGRQFSNSRSEMNVSTLELGDSALYLCASSGRQDNEQFFGPGTRLTVL.

The chain uses TRBV18 and TRBJ2-1, with D perhaps matching TRBD1 (6 bases). Germline CDR1 is KGHSH and CDR2 is LQKENI. V was shortened by 3 bases and J by 13 bases, with 16 bases between the two germline ends. CDR3 length equals 13 residues. The CDR3 coding sequence is TGTGCCAGCTCACCGACACAACAGGGCGAACAGTTCTTC. Amino acid sequence: CASSPTQQGEQFF. Full variable domain (outside the CDR3, taken from reference TRBV18 and TRBJ2-1): NAGVMQNPRHLVRRRGQEARLRCSPMKGHSHVYWYRQLPEEGLKFMVYLQKENIIDESGMPKERFSAEFPKEGPSILRIQQVVRGDSAAYFCASSPTQQGEQFFGPGTRLTVL.

This clone was counted a single time. The DNA of the CDR3 is TGTGCCAGCAGCCCACAGATACTAGCGGCCGAGCAGTACTTC. This codes for CASSPQILAAEQYF. This chain uses TRBV6-5 with TRBJ2-7; 8 positions match TRBD2. The CDR3 length is 14 residues. Germline CDR1 and CDR2: MNHEY and SVGAGI. V shed 6 bases and J 6 bases; nucleotides not matched to a gene: 10.

Many counts were recorded for this clone. The chain links TRBV7-2 to TRBJ2-5; 10 nucleotides agree with TRBD2. Trimming removed 5 bases from V and 2 bases from J; junction bases left unmatched: 11. Germline V gene sequence: CDR1 SGHTA, CDR2 FQGNSA. The CDR3 covers 17 residues. CDR3 bases: TGTGCCAGCAGCCACCGACTAGCGGGCTTACATCAAGAGACCCAGTACTTC. This encodes CASSHRLAGLHQETQYF.

The chain uses TRBV10-3 and TRBJ2-5, with 9 nucleotides matching TRBD1. Germline V gene lookup returns CDR1 ENHRY and CDR2 SYGVKD. The CDR3 sequence is 15 residues long. The V and J ends lost 3 bases and 4 bases, in that order; junction bases with no gene match: 6. CDR3 coding DNA: TGTGCCATCAGTGAAGCACAGGGGGCAAGAGAGACCCAGTACTTC. It codes for CAISEAQGARETQYF.

This clone has only a few counts. The chain recombines TRBV5-4 with TRBJ2-5; the match to TRBD1 covers 10 bases. The CDR3 length is 14 residues. Germline V gene lookup returns CDR1 SGHNT and CDR2 YYREEE (reference sequence). With V trimmed by 2 bases and J by 5 bases, 3 bases remained unmatched. The CDR3 spells CASSFGDRGETQYF. The CDR3 nucleotides are TGTGCCAGCAGCTTTGGGGACAGGGGCGAGACCCAGTACTTC. Together with reference TRBV5-4 and TRBJ2-5, the CDR3 gives the full variable domain: ETGVTQSPTHLIKTRGQQVTLRCSSQSGHNTVSWYQQALGQGPQFIFQYYREEENGRGNFPPRFSGLQFPNYSSELNVNALELDDSALYLCASSFGDRGETQYFGPGTRLLVL.

The chain is built from TRBV6-6 and TRBJ2-7; no reliable D call. Germline V CDR1 and CDR2: MNHNY, SVGAGI (reference sequence). Trimming stripped 2 bases from V and 5 bases from J, with 4 bases between. The CDR3 length is 11 residues. The CDR3 sequence: CASSYRNEQYF. Written as DNA, the CDR3 is TGTGCCAGCAGTTACAGGAACGAGCAGTACTTC.

This clone has a handful of counts. This chain joins TRBV7-8 and TRBJ2-1; 7 nucleotides match TRBD1. V was clipped by 3 bases and J by 3 bases; unmatched bases: 5. The germline V gene encodes CDR1 SGHVS and CDR2 FQNEAQ. This CDR3 is 15 amino acids long. The CDR3 bases are TGTGCCAGCAGCTTCGACAGGGCAGTCTACAATGAGCAGTTCTTC. It is translated as CASSFDRAVYNEQFF.

This clone was seen a few times. The chain links TRBV11-2 to TRBJ2-3; D is unclear. Trimming shortened V by 5 bases and J by 6 bases, and 15 bases separated the two germline ends. Germline loops: CDR1 SGHAT, CDR2 FQNNGV. The CDR3 extends over 14 amino acids. DNA for the CDR3: TGTGCCAGCAGCCAGCTTACTATGACTGATACGCAGTATTTT. Its protein is CASSQLTMTDTQYF.

V and J are TRBV2 and TRBJ2-7, with 8 bases identical to TRBD1. V trimming: 3 bases; J trimming: 2 bases; junction bases outside the gene matches: 6. Germline lookup yields CDR1 SNHLY and CDR2 FYNNEI. The CDR3 length is 15 residues. CDR3 DNA: TGTGCCAGCAGTGATGTGTGGGACAGGACCTACGAGCAGTACTTC. Translation: CASSDVWDRTYEQYF.

This clone showed up many times. The V gene is TRBV7-2, the J gene TRBJ1-2; D is undetermined. V lost 0 bases, J lost 7 bases, and 9 bases lay in between. The CDR3 contains 13 residues. Per germline, CDR1 SGHTA and CDR2 FQGNSA. CDR3 bases: TGTGCCAGCAGCTTAGCGAGGGAAGGTGGCTACACCTTC. It specifies CASSLAREGGYTF.

The genes are TRBV9 and TRBJ2-3; no firm D call. Germline CDR1 reads SGDLS; CDR2 reads YYNGEE. The CDR3 has 13 amino acids. V was cut by 2 bases and J by 0 bases, with 4 bases left in between. CDR3 nucleotides: TGTGCCAGCAGCGTGGACAGCACAGATACGCAGTATTTT. Translated: CASSVDSTDTQYF. Drawing the rest from reference TRBV9 and TRBJ2-3, the complete variable domain is DSGVTQTPKHLITATGQRVTLRCSPRSGDLSVYWYQQSLDQGLQFLIQYYNGEERAKGNILERFSAQQFPDLHSELNLSSLELGDSALYFCASSVDSTDTQYFGPGTRLTVL.

This clone has only a few counts. The V call is TRBV19, the J call TRBJ2-1; D gene ambiguous. The germline V and J ends were trimmed by 3 bases and 0 bases, with 9 bases remaining between them. The CDR3 spans 15 residues. Looked up from germline, CDR1 is LNHDA and CDR2 is SQIVND (reference sequence). The CDR3 spells CASSMGRSSYNEQFF. The CDR3 DNA reads TGTGCCAGTAGTATGGGCCGTAGCTCCTACAATGAGCAGTTCTTC.